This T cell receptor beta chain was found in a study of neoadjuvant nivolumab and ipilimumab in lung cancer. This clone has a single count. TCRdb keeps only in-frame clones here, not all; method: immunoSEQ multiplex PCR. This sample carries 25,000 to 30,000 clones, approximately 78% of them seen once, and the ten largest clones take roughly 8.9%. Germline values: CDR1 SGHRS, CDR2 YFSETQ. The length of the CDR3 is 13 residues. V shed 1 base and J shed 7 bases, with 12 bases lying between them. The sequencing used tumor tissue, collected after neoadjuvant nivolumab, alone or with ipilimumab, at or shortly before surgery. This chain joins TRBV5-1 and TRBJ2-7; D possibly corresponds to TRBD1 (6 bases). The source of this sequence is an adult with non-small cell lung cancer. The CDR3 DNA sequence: TGCGCCAGCAGCTTGACAGGGTTGGGGGAGCAGTACTTC. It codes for CASSLTGLGEQYF.